This entry lists 21 T cell receptor beta chains sequenced from one sample in a study of T cells in localized non-small cell lung cancer (dated by TCRdb to between 2020 and 2021). Library method: the immunoSEQ multiplex PCR assay. TCRdb took over this immuneACCESS table, retaining in-frame rearrangements with V and J assigned. Such tables are incomplete; in checked studies, under half of the missing clones stem from an unresolved V gene, and the remainder is unexplained. The sample yields roughly 31,000 clones; 80% to 90% were counted once. Under 13% of the sample belongs to the ten largest clones. The specimen comprised peripheral blood, sampled before any cancer treatment. The source is a woman aged 35 to 69 with stage I lung adenocarcinoma.

In the case of this clone: The same CDR3 also results from other DNA sequences found in this sample. V is TRBV30 and J is TRBJ1-4, with D tentatively TRBD1 (6 bases). CDR1 is GTSNPN and CDR2 is SVGIG in the germline V gene (reference sequence). The ends were cut back, 3 bases at V and 1 base at J, with 9 bases in the middle. CDR3 size: 14 residues. The CDR3 bases are TGTGCCTGGAGGGGGGCGGGAACTAATGAAAAACTGTTTTTT. Its translation is CAWRGAGTNEKLFF.

The chain combines TRBV6-5 with TRBJ1-4, with 8 bases aligning to TRBD1. There are 14 residues in the CDR3. V trimming: 5 bases; J trimming: 5 bases; junction bases outside the gene matches: 4. Germline values: CDR1 MNHEY, CDR2 SVGAGI. CDR3: CASSRTGRNEKLFF. In DNA, the CDR3 is TGTGCCAGCAGTCGGACAGGGCGCAATGAAAAACTGTTTTTT.

The J gene is TRBJ1-2, the V gene TRBV6-5; D unresolved. Germline V gene lookup returns CDR1 MNHEY and CDR2 SVGAGI. With 0 bases removed from V and 8 bases from J, the gap between germline ends came to 13 bases. This CDR3 spans 14 amino acids. The CDR3 region has the DNA TGTGCCAGCAGTTACTCCGAGATCCAGGAGGGCTACACCTTC. Its translation is CASSYSEIQEGYTF.

The chain links TRBV28 to TRBJ1-3; 7 nucleotides match TRBD1. The CDR3 is 14 amino acids. Germline CDR1 and CDR2: MDHEN and SYDVKM. The V segment lost 4 bases and the J segment 4 bases; nucleotides outside the gene matches: 4. The CDR3 DNA is TGTGCCAGCAGTTCCGGGACAGCGGGAAACACCATATATTTT. Its translation is CASSSGTAGNTIYF.

V is TRBV9 and J is TRBJ2-3; D might be TRBD1 (6 bases). The germline gives CDR1 SGDLS, CDR2 YYNGEE. Trimming shortened V by 2 bases and J by 2 bases, and 9 bases separated the two germline ends. The CDR3 totals 14 residues. CDR3 nucleotides: TGTGCCAGCAGCGTCGACAGGTACACAGATACGCAGTATTTT. Protein product: CASSVDRYTDTQYF. The full variable domain, with the rest looked up from reference TRBV9 and TRBJ2-3, is DSGVTQTPKHLITATGQRVTLRCSPRSGDLSVYWYQQSLDQGLQFLIQYYNGEERAKGNILERFSAQQFPDLHSELNLSSLELGDSALYFCASSVDRYTDTQYFGPGTRLTVL.

V gene TRBV19 combines with J gene TRBJ2-7; 10 bases are a match to TRBD1. V gave up 6 bases and J gave up 5 bases; unmatched junction bases: 7. CDR3 length: 14 residues. From germline, CDR1 is LNHDA and CDR2 SQIVND (reference sequence). CDR3 in amino acids: CASSSRQGAHEQYF. Here the CDR3 DNA reads TGTGCCAGTAGCTCTCGACAGGGGGCCCACGAGCAGTACTTC.

This clone came up once. V gene TRBV2 combines with J gene TRBJ2-3; possibly TRBD2 for D (5 bases). CDR3 length: 17 residues. V lost 5 bases to trimming and J lost 0 bases, with 18 bases between them. The germline CDR1 and CDR2 sequences are SNHLY and FYNNEI. CDR3 sequence reads: CASSLPKSGDSTDTQYF. DNA for the CDR3: TGTGCCAGCAGTCTCCCTAAGAGCGGAGACAGCACAGATACGCAGTATTTT.

J is TRBJ2-7 and V is TRBV6-5, with D unresolved. CDR3 length: 14 amino acids. V lost 2 bases and J lost 2, with 10 bases in between. CDR1 is MNHEY, CDR2 SVGAGI, per germline. The CDR3 loop reads CASSYRSSPYEQYF. The CDR3 nucleotides read TGTGCCAGCAGTTACAGAAGTTCCCCCTACGAGCAGTACTTC.

The rearrangement links TRBV7-2 to TRBJ1-2, with 7 bases matching TRBD1. The V and J ends lost 1 base and 4 bases, in that order; junction bases with no gene match: 6. The CDR3 is made up of 15 amino acids. Germline CDR1 reads SGHTA; CDR2 reads FQGNSA. As DNA, the CDR3 is TGTGCCAGCAGCTTAGGCCAGGGGGGGGTCTATGGCTACACCTTC. Amino acids: CASSLGQGGVYGYTF.

This clone has more than one count but fewer than ten. The V call is TRBV5-6, the J call TRBJ2-2; D gene ambiguous. Trimming removed 4 bases at V and 3 bases at J, with 10 bases between. In germline, CDR1 is SGHDT, CDR2 YYEEEE. The CDR3 length is 14 residues. The CDR3 spells CASSRGVDTGELFF. In nucleotides, the CDR3 is TGTGCCAGCAGCCGCGGAGTAGACACCGGGGAGCTGTTTTTT.

The chain carries TRBV5-6 and TRBJ1-4; D gene ambiguous. CDR1 SGHDT and CDR2 YYEEEE come from the germline V gene. Trimming removed 4 bases at V and 2 bases at J, with 12 bases between. This CDR3 has 15 residues. CDR3 coding DNA: TGTGCCAGCAGCCGGGCGGCGGTCACTAATGAAAAACTGTTTTTT. The encoded protein is CASSRAAVTNEKLFF.

By frequency in the sample, this clone is medium-sized. The chain links TRBV28 to TRBJ2-7; D is unresolved. The CDR3 is 11 residues long. V was trimmed by 3 bases and J by 3 bases, leaving 3 bases between them. Germline loops: CDR1 MDHEN, CDR2 SYDVKM. CDR3 nucleotide sequence: TGTGCCAGCAGTTTCAGCTACGAGCAGTACTTC. Translating gives CASSFSYEQYF.

This chain links TRBV7-2 with TRBJ1-3; D gene uncertain. V was pared by 1 base and J by 6 bases, with 4 bases between. Germline V gene data show CDR1 as SGHTA and CDR2 as FQGNSA. The CDR3 covers 12 residues. CDR3 region: CASSLVENTIYF. The CDR3 region has the DNA TGTGCCAGCAGCTTAGTGGAAAACACCATATATTTT.

The chain links TRBV5-6 to TRBJ1-1; D unclear. The CDR3 totals 12 residues. The ends were cut back, 2 bases at V and 1 base at J, with 3 bases in the middle. Germline CDR1 SGHDT, CDR2 YYEEEE. The CDR3 bases are TGTGCCAGCAGCTTTGGGAACACTGAAGCTTTCTTT. Its translation: CASSFGNTEAFF. Variable domain in full (rest from reference TRBV5-6 and TRBJ1-1): DAGVTQSPTHLIKTRGQQVTLRCSPKSGHDTVSWYQQALGQGPQFIFQYYEEEERQRGNFPDRFSGHQFPNYSSELNVNALLLGDSALYLCASSFGNTEAFFGQGTRLTVV.

The chain recombines TRBV7-2 with TRBJ1-5; 8 bases fit TRBD1. Germline V CDR1 and CDR2: SGHTA, FQGNSA. The trim removed 2 bases at V and 2 bases at J, leaving 8 bases unmatched. The CDR3 length is 17 residues. CDR3 in amino acids: CASSLSQGARGNQPQHF. The CDR3 DNA follows: TGTGCCAGCAGCTTAAGCCAGGGGGCGCGGGGCAATCAGCCCCAGCATTTT.

The chain employs TRBV2 and TRBJ1-1; D unclear. Germline CDR1 and CDR2: SNHLY and FYNNEI. V was clipped by 2 bases and J by 10 bases, with 14 bases between them. The CDR3 extends over 13 amino acids. The CDR3 nucleotides read TGTGCCAGCAGTGAAACCCAGTATGCCTCAGCTTTCTTT. It is translated as CASSETQYASAFF.

V and J are TRBV9 and TRBJ2-5; D may be TRBD2 (5 bases). The V gene lost 3 bases and the J gene lost 4 bases, with 16 bases spanning the gap. This CDR3 comprises 15 residues. Per the germline V gene, CDR1 is SGDLS and CDR2 is YYNGEE. The chain's CDR3 is CASSELGILRETQYF. For the CDR3, the DNA is TGTGCCAGCAGCGAACTAGGTATTCTGCGAGAGACCCAGTACTTC.

The V gene is TRBV19, the J gene TRBJ1-4; 8 nucleotides line up with TRBD1. This CDR3 has 15 residues. Germline values: CDR1 LNHDA, CDR2 SQIVND (reference sequence). V shed 4 bases and J 7 bases; nucleotides not matched to a gene: 8. The CDR3 DNA reads as TGTGCCAGTAGTACAGGACAGGGCCAAGGTGAAAAACTGTTTTTT. Amino acids: CASSTGQGQGEKLFF.

This chain uses TRBV11-2 with TRBJ2-1, with 10 bases fitting TRBD1. Per the germline V gene, CDR1 is SGHAT and CDR2 is FQNNGV. J was trimmed by 5 bases and V by 3 bases; bases with no gene match: 7. This CDR3 comprises 16 residues. The CDR3 region is CASSFWTGGFDNEQFF. The DNA for the CDR3 is TGTGCCAGCAGCTTTTGGACAGGGGGATTTGACAATGAGCAGTTCTTC. Full variable domain (outside the CDR3, taken from reference TRBV11-2 and TRBJ2-1): EAGVAQSPRYKIIEKRQSVAFWCNPISGHATLYWYQQILGQGPKLLIQFQNNGVVDDSQLPKDRFSAERLKGVDSTLKIQPAKLEDSAVYLCASSFWTGGFDNEQFFGPGTRLTVL.

This chain joins TRBV5-1 and TRBJ1-3; TRBD1 agrees at 7 bases. V gave up 1 base and J gave up 4 bases; unmatched junction bases: 5. There are 15 residues in the CDR3. Germline CDR1 and CDR2: SGHRS and YFSETQ. Here the CDR3 DNA reads TGCGCCAGCAGCTTGAGCCAGGGGGGCGGAAACACCATATATTTT. Protein sequence: CASSLSQGGGNTIYF. Looking up the rest from reference TRBV5-1 and TRBJ1-3 gives the full variable domain: KAGVTQTPRYLIKTRGQQVTLSCSPISGHRSVSWYQQTPGQGLQFLFEYFSETQRNKGNFPGRFSGRQFSNSRSEMNVSTLELGDSALYLCASSLSQGGGNTIYFGEGSWLTVV.

A note on this clone: Other DNA sequences within the sample encode an identical CDR3. The chain carries TRBV7-9 and TRBJ2-7; D is unresolved. CDR3 length equals 13 residues. The ends were cut back, 5 bases at V and 2 bases at J, with 10 bases in the middle. Looked up from germline, CDR1 is SEHNR and CDR2 is FQNEAQ (reference sequence). The chain's CDR3 is CASSPRGPYEQYF. CDR3 in DNA: TGTGCCAGCAGCCCGCGCGGTCCCTACGAGCAGTACTTC. Drawing the rest from reference TRBV7-9 and TRBJ2-7, the complete variable domain is DTGVSQNPRHKITKRGQNVTFRCDPISEHNRLYWYRQTLGQGPEFLTYFQNEAQLEKSRLLSDRFSAERPKGSFSTLEIQRTEQGDSAMYLCASSPRGPYEQYFGPGTRLTVT.